This TCR beta chain came from a study of vaccination and CD4 T cells after COVID-19. On this clonotype: What it binds is not known.

CDR3 size: 17 residues. The V gene lost 3 bases and the J gene lost 3 bases, with 21 bases spanning the gap. The germline V gene encodes CDR1 SGHRS and CDR2 YFSETQ. Noted treatment: approximately 11-day PBMC culture with coronavirus spike peptide pools or control peptides (ViraFEST assay). Scientists ran DNA taken from cultured CD4+ T cells through the Oncomine TCR Beta short-read assay for sequencing. TCRdb recomputed calls from the PCR reads with MiXCR, one row per CDR3 protein. The repertoire holds some 16,000 distinct CDR3 sequences, 52% seen once, with roughly 3.5% in the top ten. This specimen was CD4+ T cells from blood, cultured in vitro, taken before SARS-CoV-2 vaccination. V gene TRBV5-1 combines with J gene TRBJ1-2; D is perhaps TRBD1 (5 bases). The TCR originated in a human donor who had recovered from COVID-19. CDR3 sequence reads: CASSSRQGADGHYGYTF. The CDR3, as DNA: TGCGCCAGCAGCTCCCGACAAGGGGCGGACGGCCACTATGGCTACACCTTC. The entire variable domain, with the rest obtained from reference TRBV5-1 and TRBJ1-2, is as follows: KAGVTQTPRYLIKTRGQQVTLSCSPISGHRSVSWYQQTPGQGLQFLFEYFSETQRNKGNFPGRFSGRQFSNSRSEMNVSTLELGDSALYLCASSSRQGADGHYGYTFGSGTRLTVV.